The clone carrying this T cell receptor (beta chain) was seen many times. The antigen is not known. TCRdb passed the PCR reads through MiXCR, listing each CDR3 protein once. Of about 86,000 distinct CDR3 sequences listed, around 25% are singletons. Trimming removed 5 bases from V and 5 bases from J; junction bases left unmatched: 4. CDR3 length equals 13 residues. The germline CDR1 and CDR2 sequences are MDHEN and SYDVKM. This sample is drawn from a study of molecular identifiers for immune sequencing clone quantification. Study-level results: Whereas clones above 20 RNA copies held under 1% of naive-cell molecules, they held over 98% of effector molecules.

The clonotype originates from a human donor in good health. Some libraries in this study had Jurkat cell RNA spiked in. This chain links TRBV28 with TRBJ2-7; TRBD2 matches at 9 bases. Source material: naive CD8+ T cells from blood, with Jurkat cell RNA spiked in. The sample's subset: FACS-sorted CD8+CD4-CCR7+CD45RA+ naive T cells. The CDR3: CASSSGRRDEQYF. Written as DNA, the CDR3 is TGTGCCAGCAGTAGCGGGAGGCGCGACGAGCAGTACTTC.